This T cell receptor (beta chain) was obtained from a study of T cell repertoires in cytomegalovirus infection. One entry per CDR3 protein results from TCRdb running MiXCR on the reads. There are 100,000 or so distinct CDR3 sequences in the sample; under 25% occur only once, and about 39% lies in the top ten. This CDR3 has 11 residues. From germline, CDR1 is LGHNT and CDR2 FRNRAP. The V and J ends lost 7 bases and 0 bases respectively, with 3 bases between them. This clonotype has ten or more counts. This chain links TRBV12-5 with TRBJ1-1; D is ambiguous. The sample consisted of CD8+ T cells from PBMCs. This sequence originates from a human donor in good health (CMV status not recorded). Some clones in this sample may be carry-over from other donors' samples. The CDR3 loop is CASALNTEAFF. CDR3 in DNA: TGTGCTAGTGCCTTGAACACTGAAGCTTTCTTT.